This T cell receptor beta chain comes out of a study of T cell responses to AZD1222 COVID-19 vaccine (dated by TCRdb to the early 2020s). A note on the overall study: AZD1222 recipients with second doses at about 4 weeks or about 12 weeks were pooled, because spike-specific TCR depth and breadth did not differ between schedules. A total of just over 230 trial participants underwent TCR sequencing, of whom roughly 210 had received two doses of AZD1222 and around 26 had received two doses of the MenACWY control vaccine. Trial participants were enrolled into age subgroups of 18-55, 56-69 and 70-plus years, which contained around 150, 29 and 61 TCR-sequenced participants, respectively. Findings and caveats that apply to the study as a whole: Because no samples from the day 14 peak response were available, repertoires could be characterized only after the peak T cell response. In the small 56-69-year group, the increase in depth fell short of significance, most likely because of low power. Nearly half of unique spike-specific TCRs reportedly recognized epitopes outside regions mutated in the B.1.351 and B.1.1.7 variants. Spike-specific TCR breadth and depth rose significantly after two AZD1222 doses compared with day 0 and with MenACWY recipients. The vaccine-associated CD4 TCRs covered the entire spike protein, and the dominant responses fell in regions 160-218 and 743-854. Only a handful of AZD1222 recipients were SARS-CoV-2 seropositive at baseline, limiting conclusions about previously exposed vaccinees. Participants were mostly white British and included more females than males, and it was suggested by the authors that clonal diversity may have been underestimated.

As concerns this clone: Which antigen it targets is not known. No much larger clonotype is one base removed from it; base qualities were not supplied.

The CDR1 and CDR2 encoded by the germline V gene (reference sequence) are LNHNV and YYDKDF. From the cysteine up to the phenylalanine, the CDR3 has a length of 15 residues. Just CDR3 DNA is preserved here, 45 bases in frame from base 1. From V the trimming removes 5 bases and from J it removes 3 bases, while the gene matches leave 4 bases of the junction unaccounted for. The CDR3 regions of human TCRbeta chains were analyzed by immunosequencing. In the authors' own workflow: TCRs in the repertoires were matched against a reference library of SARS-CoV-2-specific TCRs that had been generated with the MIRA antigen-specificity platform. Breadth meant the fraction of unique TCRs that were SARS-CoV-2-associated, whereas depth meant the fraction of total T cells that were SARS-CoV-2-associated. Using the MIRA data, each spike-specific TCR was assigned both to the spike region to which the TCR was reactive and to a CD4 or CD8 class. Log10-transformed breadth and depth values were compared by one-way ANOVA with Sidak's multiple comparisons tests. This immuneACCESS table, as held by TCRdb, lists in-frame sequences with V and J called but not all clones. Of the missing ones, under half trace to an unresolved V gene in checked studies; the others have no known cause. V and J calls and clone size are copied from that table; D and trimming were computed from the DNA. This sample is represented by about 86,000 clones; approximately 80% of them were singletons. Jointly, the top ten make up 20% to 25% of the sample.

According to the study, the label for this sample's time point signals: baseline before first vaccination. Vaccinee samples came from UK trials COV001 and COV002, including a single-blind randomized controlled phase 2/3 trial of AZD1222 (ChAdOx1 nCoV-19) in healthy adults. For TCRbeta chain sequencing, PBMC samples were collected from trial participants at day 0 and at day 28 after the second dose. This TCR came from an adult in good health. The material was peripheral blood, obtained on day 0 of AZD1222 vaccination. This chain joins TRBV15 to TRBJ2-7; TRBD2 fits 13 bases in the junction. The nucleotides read TGTGCCACCAGCGGCGGGACTAGCGGGAACTACGAGCAGTACTTC. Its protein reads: CATSGGTSGNYEQYF.